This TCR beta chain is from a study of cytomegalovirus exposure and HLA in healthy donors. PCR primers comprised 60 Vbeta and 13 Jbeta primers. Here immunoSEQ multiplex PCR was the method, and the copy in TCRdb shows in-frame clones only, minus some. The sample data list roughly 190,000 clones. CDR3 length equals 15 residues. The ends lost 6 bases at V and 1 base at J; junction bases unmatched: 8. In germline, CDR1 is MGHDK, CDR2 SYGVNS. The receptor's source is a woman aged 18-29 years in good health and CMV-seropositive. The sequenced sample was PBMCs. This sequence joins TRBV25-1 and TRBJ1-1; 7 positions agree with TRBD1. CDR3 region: CASREGGVENTEAFF. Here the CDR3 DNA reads TGTGCCAGCAGGGAAGGGGGCGTGGAGAACACTGAAGCTTTCTTT.